This T cell receptor beta chain was identified in a study of T cells in Graves' hyperthyroidism and ophthalmopathy. Study results and limitations: Ophthalmopathy and stable hyperthyroidism were told apart by a 13 V-J model.

The CDR3 length is 16 residues. Trimming took 2 bases from V and 4 from J, leaving 17 bases between them. Germline lookup yields CDR1 MGHRA and CDR2 YSYEKL. Remarks on this clonotype: Its target is unknown.

Graves' hyperthyroidism qualified as stable when ophthalmopathy did not progress within 18 months. Diagnosis rested on symptoms, serum thyroxine and TRAb, thyroid ultrasound, and orbital computed tomography. TCR beta CDR3 region amplification was performed from RNA transcripts. A set of HTBI primers served as the primers for a first-round RT-PCR of the TCR CDR3. Each CDR3 protein is one row after TCRdb ran MiXCR on the multiplex PCR reads. Here the sample spans approximately 530,000 distinct CDR3 sequences, around 17% being singletons. The rearrangement joins TRBV4-1 to TRBJ1-1; perhaps TRBD1 as D (6 bases). Sequenced input: blood. The sequence came from a young woman with Graves' hyperthyroidism. The CDR3, as DNA: TGCGCCAGCAGCCAATTCCGGGCAGGGGCGGCCACTGAAGCTTTCTTT. It encodes CASSQFRAGAATEAFF.